This TCR beta chain was observed in a study of cytomegalovirus exposure and HLA in healthy donors. General study results and limits: Listed as cytomegalovirus-associated were around 160 TCR beta chains. Reportedly, fewer N-insertions than the roughly 700-donor mean appeared in an Asian-associated ancestry cluster in a later analysis. Among TCR sequences, most were rare, though some public TCRs appeared in many donors. An analysis done earlier found most TCR beta V segments productive about 87% or about 30% of the time.

The germline V gene encodes CDR1 SGHTS and CDR2 YDEGEE. The CDR3 spans 14 residues. V was clipped by 0 bases and J by 7 bases, with 11 bases between them. Only a few counts were recorded for this clone. Its antigen is still unknown. The PCR was carried out with 60 Vbeta primers and 13 Jbeta primers. The data were produced by immunoSEQ multiplex PCR, yet TCRdb's version contains in-frame clones alone and is incomplete. The sample gives roughly 49,000 clones, 81% of which show up once; 2% to 2.5% is in the top ten. The chain has TRBV5-8 and TRBJ2-1, with a tentative D call TRBD1 (5 bases). The sequenced sample was PBMCs. This TCR came from a boy younger than 18 in good health and CMV-seropositive. The CDR3 DNA follows: TGTGCCAGCAGCTTGGAGGGGCGATATAATGAGCAGTTCTTC. As protein: CASSLEGRYNEQFF.